This record looks at one TCR beta chain sequence and its context. The sample belongs to a study of shared clonotypes between healthy human individuals. The repertoire was sequenced with immunoSEQ multiplex PCR; TCRdb's copy has only in-frame clones and lacks some. This table has more than 2,000,000 clones, more than 90% appearing once. The germline gives CDR1 MNHEY, CDR2 SVGAGI. V lost 8 bases and J 8 bases, leaving 21 bases between the germline ends. CDR3 size: 14 residues. This sequence originates from a man aged 18 to 29 in good health. The chain recombines TRBV6-5 with TRBJ1-2; D is ambiguous. Sequencing used naive CD4+ T cells sorted from blood. Stated subset: CD45RA+ positively selected. The CDR3 DNA reads as TGTGCCAGCCGGGCGGGCTTGAGTCTCTCGGGCTACACCTTC. Translating gives CASRAGLSLSGYTF.